This T cell receptor beta chain was identified during a study of OX40 agonist ivuxolimab in advanced cancers. The CDR3 sequence is 16 residues long. Germline loops: CDR1 SGHTA, CDR2 FQGNSA. V lost 1 base to trimming and J lost 5 bases, with 12 bases between them. Sequenced by immunoSEQ multiplex PCR; TCRdb stores in-frame clones only, minus some. The sample lists about 79,000 clones, roughly 85% occurring once. Sequenced material: CD4+ or CD8+ T cells sorted from blood, taken in a trial of the OX40 agonist ivuxolimab. This sequence joins TRBV7-2 and TRBJ1-6; D gene uncertain. This TCR derives from an adult with an advanced solid tumor such as melanoma, head and neck, liver or kidney cancer. CDR3 DNA sequence: TGTGCCAGCAGCTTAGACTCCGCGACGGATAATTCACCCCTCCACTTT. Encoded protein: CASSLDSATDNSPLHF. Drawing the rest from reference TRBV7-2 and TRBJ1-6, the complete variable domain is GAGVSQSPSNKVTEKGKDVELRCDPISGHTALYWYRQSLGQGLEFLIYFQGNSAPDKSGLPSDRFSAERTGGSVSTLTIQRTQQEDSAVYLCASSLDSATDNSPLHFGNGTRLTVT.